A single sample gave rise to the 29 T cell receptor beta chains below, sequenced in a study of graft-versus-host responses after intestinal transplantation. Intraepithelial plus lamina propria lymphocytes were released by processing graft tissue. Sequencing was performed with immunoSEQ multiplex PCR; in TCRdb, only in-frame clones are kept and a portion is missing. The sample carries thousands of clones, roughly 69% recorded once. This specimen consisted of ileum tissue, obtained approximately 240 days after intestinal transplantation. The receptors originated from a human patient who received an intestinal transplant, so some T cells may come from the graft donor.

This clone was observed a handful of times. The gene calls are TRBV7-3 and TRBJ2-1; D remains ambiguous. Germline V CDR1 and CDR2: SGHTA, FQGTGA. V dropped 7 bases and J dropped 0 bases, with 13 bases sitting between them. The CDR3 covers 15 residues. CDR3 protein: CASNAKGGSYNEQFF. CDR3 coding DNA: TGTGCCAGCAACGCTAAGGGTGGCTCCTACAATGAGCAGTTCTTC. Based on the CDR3 plus reference TRBV7-3 and TRBJ2-1, the full variable domain is GAGVSQTPSNKVTEKGKYVELRCDPISGHTALYWYRQSLGQGPEFLIYFQGTGAADDSGLPNDRFFAVRPEGSVSTLKIQRTERGDSAVYLCASNAKGGSYNEQFFGPGTRLTVL.

This clone was counted between two and nine times. A far more abundant clone sits one base away, making this likely a read error. This rearrangement joins TRBV7-9 to TRBJ2-1; D is unclear. Germline-derived CDR1 and CDR2 are SEHNR and FQNEAQ (reference sequence). The germline V and J ends were trimmed by 7 bases and 0 bases, with 13 bases remaining between them. The CDR3 consists of 15 residues. The CDR3 reads CASNAKGVSYNEQFF. For the CDR3, the DNA is TGTGCCAGCAACGCTAAGGGTGTCTCCTACAATGAGCAGTTCTTC. Full variable domain (remainder filled in from reference TRBV7-9 and TRBJ2-1): DTGVSQNPRHKITKRGQNVTFRCDPISEHNRLYWYRQTLGQGPEFLTYFQNEAQLEKSRLLSDRFSAERPKGSFSTLEIQRTEQGDSAMYLCASNAKGVSYNEQFFGPGTRLTVL.

The chain is built from TRBV7-8 and TRBJ1-2; TRBD1 is a possible D gene (5 bases). The germline V gene encodes CDR1 SGHVS and CDR2 FQNEAQ. The CDR3 is 15 amino acids. With 1 base removed from V and 8 bases from J, the gap between germline ends came to 17 bases. CDR3: CASSLDGGSSWGYTF. For the CDR3, the DNA is TGTGCCAGCAGCTTAGATGGGGGGTCCTCCTGGGGCTACACCTTC.

The rearrangement links TRBV7-9 to TRBJ2-1; TRBD2 agrees at 8 bases. V gave up 5 bases and J gave up 3 bases; unmatched junction bases: 12. Germline loops: CDR1 SEHNR, CDR2 FQNEAQ (reference sequence). This CDR3 has 17 residues. CDR3 bases: TGTGCCAGCAGCAAGACGTGGGTAGCGGGGTTCTACAATGAGCAGTTCTTC. Residues: CASSKTWVAGFYNEQFF.

This clone was seen a few times. The chain recombines TRBV10-3 with TRBJ1-3, with 11 positions matching TRBD1. Trimming took 4 bases from V and 0 from J; bases not matched to a gene: 2. This CDR3 has 16 amino acids. Germline V CDR1 and CDR2: ENHRY, SYGVKD. DNA for the CDR3: TGTGCCATCAGTGGGGACAGGGGGATCTCTGGAAACACCATATATTTT. It translates to CAISGDRGISGNTIYF.

This sequence joins TRBV27 and TRBJ1-2; the D is unclear. V was pared by 5 bases and J by 4 bases, with 17 bases between. Germline assignment: CDR1 MNHEY and CDR2 SMNVEV (reference sequence). CDR3 size: 15 residues. CDR3 protein: CASSPSDSAGYGYTF. CDR3 DNA sequence: TGTGCCAGCAGTCCCTCGGACTCGGCGGGCTATGGCTACACCTTC.

The chain is built from TRBV10-1 and TRBJ2-3, with TRBD2 matching 7 bases. This CDR3 contains 15 residues. Trimming at V came to 0 bases and at J to 4 bases, leaving 4 bases not matched to a gene. Per the germline V gene, CDR1 is WNHNN and CDR2 is SYGVQD (reference sequence). This chain's CDR3 is CASSESNRGADTQYF. Written as DNA, the CDR3 is TGCGCCAGCAGTGAGTCGAATCGGGGGGCAGATACGCAGTATTTT.

This clone turned up a few times. The chain employs TRBV7-3 and TRBJ2-3; 10 bases fit TRBD2. The CDR3 contains 16 residues. V shed 4 bases and J 1 base; nucleotides not matched to a gene: 5. From germline, CDR1 is SGHTA and CDR2 FQGTGA. CDR3 nucleotide sequence: TGTGCCAGCAGCTCCCCTAGCGGGGGCCGCACAGATACGCAGTATTTT. Translation: CASSSPSGGRTDTQYF.

This clone came up a few times. The rearrangement uses TRBV6-1 and TRBJ2-1; D is unclear. From germline, CDR1 is MNHNS and CDR2 SASEGT. Trimming removed 1 base at V and 0 bases at J, with 7 bases between. The CDR3 is 15 amino acids. In nucleotides, the CDR3 is TGTGCCAGCAGTGAAGTGCGGAGCTCCTACAATGAGCAGTTCTTC. This gives the protein CASSEVRSSYNEQFF.

CDR3 sequence (DNA): TGTGCCTGGTCCGGGGGACAGTTGGCGATAAGCAATCAGCCCCAGCATTTT. It translates to CAWSGGQLAISNQPQHF. The V and J genes are TRBV30 and TRBJ1-5, with 7 bases that match TRBD1. The junction had 14 bases not matched to a gene; V was cut back by 5 bases and J by 1 base. Germline-derived CDR1 and CDR2 are GTSNPN and SVGIG (reference sequence). The CDR3 has 17 residues.

J is TRBJ2-5 and V is TRBV18, with unresolved D. V was pared by 2 bases and J by 0 bases, with 13 bases between. The CDR3 loop spans 16 amino acids. The germline V gene encodes CDR1 KGHSH and CDR2 LQKENI. The CDR3 spells CASSPLNGMDQETQYF. The CDR3 coding sequence is TGTGCCAGCTCACCATTAAATGGAATGGACCAAGAGACCCAGTACTTC.

V and J are TRBV6-4 and TRBJ2-3; D remains unclear. V lost 0 bases and J lost 3, with 4 bases in between. Germline CDR1 is MRHNA and CDR2 is SNTAGT. The CDR3 contains 13 residues. CDR3 sequence (DNA): TGTGCCAGCAGTGACTCTCCGACAGATACGCAGTATTTT. The encoded protein is CASSDSPTDTQYF.

The J gene is TRBJ2-1, the V gene TRBV5-1; D is perhaps TRBD2 (5 bases). The CDR3 contains 12 residues. Germline CDR1 SGHRS, CDR2 YFSETQ. Trimming shortened V by 1 base and J by 15 bases, and 14 bases separated the two germline ends. CDR3 nucleotides: TGCGCCAGCAGCTTGAATGAGGGCCGGCGGTTCTTC. Translated: CASSLNEGRRFF.

The genes are TRBV9 and TRBJ1-2; 8 bases are shared with TRBD1. Per the germline V gene, CDR1 is SGDLS and CDR2 is YYNGEE. V dropped 0 bases and J dropped 5; count of bases not matched to a gene: 6. This CDR3 contains 15 residues. Here the CDR3 reads CASSVVPQGAYGYTF. The CDR3 nucleotides are TGTGCCAGCAGCGTAGTTCCCCAGGGGGCGTATGGCTACACCTTC.

This clone came up a few times. V usage is TRBV28 and J usage is TRBJ1-4; 8 positions agree with TRBD1. V shed 9 bases, J shed 8 bases, and the junction held 5 bases outside the gene matches. The CDR3 spans 12 residues. Germline V gene sequence: CDR1 MDHEN, CDR2 SYDVKM. CDR3 DNA sequence: TGTGCCAGTCGGACAGGGTGGGAAAAACTGTTTTTT. Translation: CASRTGWEKLFF.

This chain uses TRBV29-1 with TRBJ2-3; 13 bases match TRBD2. V dropped 6 bases and J dropped 2; count of bases not matched to a gene: 11. Germline CDR1 SQVTM, CDR2 ANQGSEA. The CDR3 is 17 amino acids. Here the CDR3 reads CSVEGSGTSGITDTQYF. CDR3 DNA sequence: TGCAGCGTCGAGGGATCGGGGACTAGCGGGATCACAGATACGCAGTATTTT.

V and J are TRBV7-9 and TRBJ1-1; D is unclear. The V end was cut by 5 bases, the J end by 1 base, with 11 bases between. Germline loops: CDR1 SEHNR, CDR2 FQNEAQ (reference sequence). This CDR3 is built from 14 residues. CDR3 sequence: CASSPLLENTEAFF. DNA of the CDR3: TGTGCCAGCAGCCCCCTCCTGGAGAACACTGAAGCTTTCTTT.

The chain links TRBV5-6 to TRBJ2-5; TRBD1 might be the D (6 bases). Deletions cut 0 bases from V and 4 bases from J, with 10 bases between. Germline V CDR1 and CDR2: SGHDT, YYEEEE. The CDR3 sequence is 14 residues long. CDR3 coding DNA: TGTGCCAGCAGCTTGGCAGGGGAGTCAGAGACCCAGTACTTC. It translates to CASSLAGESETQYF.

This sequence joins TRBV10-2 and TRBJ2-7; D is unresolved. Germline V lookup: CDR1 WSHSY, CDR2 SAAADI. Trimming cost V 3 bases and J 3 bases, with 3 bases left between them. The CDR3 is 11 residues long. The CDR3 bases are TGCGCCAGCAGTGACATCTACGAGCAGTACTTC. Translation gives CASSDIYEQYF.

The chain has TRBV7-2 and TRBJ2-3, with D perhaps being TRBD1 or TRBD2 (5 bases each). CDR3 size: 14 residues. The germline V and J ends were trimmed by 0 bases and 1 base, with 5 bases remaining between them. In germline, CDR1 is SGHTA, CDR2 FQGNSA. The CDR3 DNA is TGTGCCAGCAGCTTAGCGGGGGGCACAGATACGCAGTATTTT. Encoded protein: CASSLAGGTDTQYF.

The table lists this clone with a count of one. The V and J genes are TRBV6-1 and TRBJ2-7; D is unresolved. The V end was cut by 4 bases, the J end by 0 bases, with 7 bases between. CDR3 length: 13 residues. The V gene's germline CDR1 is MNHNS and CDR2 SASEGT. The CDR3 loop reads CASSVQDSYEQYV. Written as DNA, the CDR3 is TGTGCCAGCAGTGTGCAGGACTCCTACGAGCAGTACGTC.

The rearrangement links TRBV5-6 to TRBJ2-3; 7 nucleotides line up with TRBD2. The CDR3 is 13 amino acids. Germline lookup yields CDR1 SGHDT and CDR2 YYEEEE. Trimming at V came to 3 bases and at J to 3 bases, leaving 1 base not matched to a gene. The CDR3 reads CASSWRETDTQYF. CDR3 sequence (DNA): TGTGCCAGCAGCTGGCGGGAGACAGATACGCAGTATTTT.

The chain uses TRBV29-1 and TRBJ2-5; D is uncertain. The V gene's germline CDR1 is SQVTM and CDR2 ANQGSEA. V dropped 4 bases and J dropped 4 bases, with 10 bases sitting between them. The CDR3 totals 12 residues. CDR3 nucleotide sequence: TGCAGCGTTGTGCTAGTCAGAGAGACCCAGTACTTC. Residues: CSVVLVRETQYF. The variable domain in full, completed from reference TRBV29-1 and TRBJ2-5, reads SAVISQKPSRDICQRGTSLTIQCQVDSQVTMMFWYRQQPGQSLTLIATANQGSEATYESGFVIDKFPISRPNLTFSTLTVSNMSPEDSSIYLCSVVLVRETQYFGPGTRLLVL.

This rearrangement joins TRBV5-1 to TRBJ2-2; 11 bases line up with TRBD1. The CDR3 is 15 residues long. Germline V gene sequence: CDR1 SGHRS, CDR2 YFSETQ. V trimming: 4 bases; J trimming: 7 bases; junction bases outside the gene matches: 6. CDR3 bases: TGCGCCAGCAGCACCGGACAGGGGGCTATCGGGGAGCTGTTTTTT. Translated, it gives CASSTGQGAIGELFF.

The CDR3 region has the DNA TGTGCCAGCAGTCACGGAAAAACAGCTAGCTCCTACGAGCAGTACGTC. It translates to CASSHGKTASSYEQYV. The chain uses TRBV28 and TRBJ2-7; unclear D gene. The CDR3 runs 16 residues. The V gene lost 5 bases and the J gene lost 0 bases, with 17 bases spanning the gap. Germline-derived CDR1 and CDR2 are MDHEN and SYDVKM.

The chain is built from TRBV5-6 and TRBJ2-7; possibly TRBD1 for D (6 bases). The CDR3 covers 17 residues. The germline V gene has CDR1 SGHDT and CDR2 YYEEEE. V shed 0 bases and J shed 4 bases, with 20 bases lying between them. This chain's CDR3 is CASSLDLQGSLSYEQYV. The CDR3 DNA is TGTGCCAGCAGCTTGGACTTACAGGGTTCCCTTTCTTACGAGCAGTACGTC.

The table lists this clone with a few counts. V is TRBV2 and J is TRBJ2-7; perhaps TRBD1 as D (5 bases). With 8 bases removed from V and 0 bases from J, the gap between germline ends came to 8 bases. The germline V gene encodes CDR1 SNHLY and CDR2 FYNNEI. The CDR3 totals 12 residues. The CDR3 reads CASQGLSYEQYF. The DNA for the CDR3 is TGTGCCAGCCAGGGTCTCTCCTACGAGCAGTACTTC.

The rearrangement joins TRBV7-9 to TRBJ2-5; 15 nucleotides align to TRBD2. CDR3 length: 18 amino acids. Trimming cost V 5 bases and J 2 bases; bases outside gene matches: 9. The germline V gene has CDR1 SEHNR and CDR2 FQNEAQ (reference sequence). The CDR3 protein is CASSPTGLAGGRQETQYF. CDR3 coding DNA: TGTGCCAGCAGCCCGACCGGACTAGCGGGGGGGAGACAAGAGACCCAGTACTTC.

The chain is built from TRBV19 and TRBJ1-2; TRBD1 aligns across 10 bases. Germline V gene data show CDR1 as LNHDA and CDR2 as SQIVND (reference sequence). Unmatched junction bases numbered 4, after V lost 4 bases and J lost 2 bases. This CDR3 has 15 residues. The CDR3 here is CASSTRDRGNYGYTF. The DNA of the CDR3 is TGTGCCAGTAGTACAAGGGACAGGGGAAACTATGGCTACACCTTC.